These T cell receptor beta chains were read from a single sample in a study of cytomegalovirus exposure and HLA in healthy donors. Method: immunoSEQ multiplex PCR; TCRdb's copy keeps in-frame clones and lacks some. This table holds under 200,000 clones, approximately 80% found once. The material sequenced was PBMCs. All receptors derive from a woman in her 50s in good health and CMV-seropositive. Both conserved end residues are part of each CDR3. The D gene is left open where the match is weak. The size of a clone is reported for some rows only, either as once, few or many, or as a class for expanded clones.

v_call	clone_size	d_call	j_call	cdr3_aa	cdr3_nt
TRBV30	few	.	TRBJ2-5	CAWSVLASRRTQYF	TGTGCCTGGAGTGTGTTGGCTAGCCGTAGGACCCAGTACTTC
TRBV29-1	.	TRBD1	TRBJ1-1	CSVGVTGAEAFF	TGCAGCGTTGGTGTGACAGGGGCTGAAGCTTTCTTT
TRBV4-3	.	TRBD1	TRBJ1-5	CASSPERAGGQPQHF	TGCGCCAGCAGCCCCGAGCGGGCAGGGGGACAGCCCCAGCATTTT
TRBV7-2	.	TRBD2	TRBJ2-3	CASSLLAGAVSDTQYF	TGTGCCAGCAGCTTACTAGCGGGGGCTGTGTCAGATACGCAGTATTTT
TRBV4-3	once	.	TRBJ2-2	CASSQVVDRGGKNTGELFF	TGCGCCAGCAGCCAAGTAGTGGATCGTGGGGGCAAAAACACCGGGGAGCTGTTTTTT
TRBV18	.	TRBD2	TRBJ2-7	CASSPLVAGGYEQYF	TGTGCCAGCTCACCATTAGTAGCGGGGGGCTACGAGCAGTACTTC
TRBV7-9	.	.	TRBJ2-7	CASSLVNPGRASYEQYF	TGTGCCAGCAGCTTAGTGAATCCAGGGCGCGCCTCCTACGAGCAGTACTTC
TRBV10-2	few	.	TRBJ2-3	CASSGNSYTDTQYF	TGCGCCAGCAGTGGAAACAGCTACACAGATACGCAGTATTTT
TRBV18	.	.	TRBJ1-4	CASRVSTNEKLFF	TGTGCCAGCCGGGTTAGCACTAATGAAAAACTGTTTTTT
TRBV2	few	TRBD2	TRBJ2-7	CASSASGRPYEQYF	TGTGCCAGCAGTGCGAGCGGGAGGCCCTACGAGCAGTACTTC
TRBV9	.	TRBD1	TRBJ1-1	CASSVTGANTEAFF	TGTGCCAGCAGCGTCACAGGGGCAAACACTGAAGCTTTCTTT
TRBV18	.	TRBD1	TRBJ1-4	CASSPPTGEKLFF	TGTGCCAGCTCACCCCCGACAGGGGAAAAACTGTTTTTT
TRBV27	.	TRBD2	TRBJ2-1	CASSFTSGGFNEQFF	TGTGCCAGCAGCTTCACTAGCGGCGGCTTCAATGAGCAGTTCTTC
TRBV4-1	once	.	TRBJ2-7	CASSQAGLRGRYEQYF	TGCGCCAGCAGCCAAGCCGGGCTCAGGGGGAGGTACGAGCAGTACTTC
TRBV5-1	.	.	TRBJ1-1	CASSVNTGVLTEAFF	TGCGCCAGCAGCGTGAACACGGGTGTGCTCACTGAAGCTTTCTTT
TRBV5-1	few	.	TRBJ1-1	CASSRTANTEAFF	TGCGCCAGCAGTCGGACAGCGAACACTGAAGCTTTCTTT
TRBV6-6	.	.	TRBJ1-1	CASSLYGGTEAFF	TGTGCCAGCAGTTTATATGGGGGGACTGAAGCTTTCTTT
TRBV6-6	.	TRBD1	TRBJ1-2	CASSFETGEAYGYTF	TGTGCCAGCAGTTTTGAGACAGGGGAGGCCTATGGCTACACCTTC
TRBV15	.	TRBD1	TRBJ2-7	CATSRDEGAGYEQYF	TGTGCCACCAGCAGAGATGAGGGGGCCGGCTACGAGCAGTACTTC
TRBV4-3	.	.	TRBJ1-5	CASSQGQDQPQHF	TGCGCCAGCAGCCAAGGGCAAGATCAGCCCCAGCATTTT
TRBV2	.	TRBD2	TRBJ2-4	CASSDPGLAGGLAKNIQYF	TGTGCCAGCAGTGACCCGGGACTAGCGGGGGGACTAGCCAAAAACATTCAGTACTTC
TRBV30	.	TRBD2	TRBJ2-1	CAWRAGGRGEQFF	TGTGCCTGGAGAGCGGGGGGCCGAGGTGAGCAGTTCTTC
TRBV5-4	.	.	TRBJ1-2	CASSRGEVDYGYTF	TGTGCCAGCAGCCGAGGGGAGGTGGACTATGGCTACACCTTC
TRBV15	.	.	TRBJ2-1	CATSSPRGSSYNEQFF	TGTGCCACCAGCAGCCCGCGGGGCAGCTCCTACAATGAGCAGTTCTTC
TRBV28	.	TRBD1	TRBJ1-1	CASSSPFPGQWKAFF	TGTGCCAGCAGTTCACCTTTTCCGGGACAGTGGAAAGCTTTCTTT
TRBV7-2	few	.	TRBJ1-5	CASSLSETGQPQHF	TGTGCCAGCAGCTTATCTGAAACGGGGCAGCCCCAGCATTTT
TRBV5-1	once	.	TRBJ2-3	CASSAVVTGSGPDTQYF	TGCGCCAGCAGCGCGGTCGTCACGGGGAGTGGCCCAGATACGCAGTATTTT
TRBV7-2	.	.	TRBJ2-5	CASSLGPEETQYF	TGTGCCAGCAGCTTAGGACCGGAGGAGACCCAGTACTTC
TRBV19	few	TRBD1	TRBJ1-1	CASSRRTGPNTEAFF	TGTGCCAGTAGTCGCCGGACAGGGCCGAACACTGAAGCTTTCTTT
TRBV5-4	.	TRBD1	TRBJ1-3	CASSLGGRGLSGNTIYF	TGTGCCAGCAGCTTGGGGGGCAGGGGGCTCTCTGGAAACACCATATATTTT
TRBV29-1	few	TRBD2	TRBJ2-2	CSVERAGAGELFF	TGCAGCGTTGAACGTGCGGGAGCCGGGGAGCTGTTTTTT
TRBV10-1	few	TRBD1	TRBJ1-3	CASTTKDREGNTIYF	TGCGCCAGCACCACCAAGGACAGGGAAGGGAACACCATATATTTT
TRBV7-9	.	TRBD2	TRBJ2-3	CASSWGLAGTDTQYF	TGTGCCAGCAGTTGGGGACTAGCGGGCACAGATACGCAGTATTTT
TRBV4-2	.	TRBD1	TRBJ1-1	CASSHRDRNTEAFF	TGTGCCAGCAGCCATCGGGACAGAAACACTGAAGCTTTCTTT
TRBV11-2	.	.	TRBJ1-3	CASSSGLFVSGNTIYF	TGTGCCAGCAGTTCAGGTCTCTTTGTCTCTGGAAACACCATATATTTT
TRBV18	.	.	TRBJ2-1	CASSTLNGYGYNEQFF	TGTGCCAGCTCAACGCTAAACGGGTACGGCTACAATGAGCAGTTCTTC
TRBV2	.	TRBD2	TRBJ2-5	CASLFWGPAGGPETQYF	TGTGCCAGCTTGTTTTGGGGGCCAGCGGGAGGGCCGGAGACCCAGTACTTC